This record covers a single T cell receptor beta chain. The germline V gene has CDR1 SGHTA and CDR2 FQGNSA. V gave up 1 base and J gave up 2 bases, with 14 bases separating them. The CDR3 sequence is 16 residues long. This entry is derived from a study of blood T cells in healthy people across ages. Using a J-beta primer mix together with a sample-barcoded 5' primer, a second PCR was run for roughly 6 to 11 cycles. There were at least 3 million CDR3-containing paired-end reads obtained from each sample. TCRdb reanalysed the 5' RACE reads using MiXCR and keeps one entry per CDR3 protein. The sample has roughly 1.5 million distinct CDR3 sequences; 40% to 45% are singletons.

The source of this sequence is a woman between 18 and 29 years old in good health. Sample: blood. The chain joins TRBV7-2 to TRBJ1-2; the D gene is possibly TRBD1 (5 bases). CDR3 residues: CASSLVFATANYGYTF. CDR3 nucleotides: TGTGCCAGCAGCTTAGTGTTCGCGACAGCCAACTATGGCTACACCTTC. Full variable domain (rest looked up from reference TRBV7-2 and TRBJ1-2): GAGVSQSPSNKVTEKGKDVELRCDPISGHTALYWYRQSLGQGLEFLIYFQGNSAPDKSGLPSDRFSAERTGGSVSTLTIQRTQQEDSAVYLCASSLVFATANYGYTFGSGTRLTVV.